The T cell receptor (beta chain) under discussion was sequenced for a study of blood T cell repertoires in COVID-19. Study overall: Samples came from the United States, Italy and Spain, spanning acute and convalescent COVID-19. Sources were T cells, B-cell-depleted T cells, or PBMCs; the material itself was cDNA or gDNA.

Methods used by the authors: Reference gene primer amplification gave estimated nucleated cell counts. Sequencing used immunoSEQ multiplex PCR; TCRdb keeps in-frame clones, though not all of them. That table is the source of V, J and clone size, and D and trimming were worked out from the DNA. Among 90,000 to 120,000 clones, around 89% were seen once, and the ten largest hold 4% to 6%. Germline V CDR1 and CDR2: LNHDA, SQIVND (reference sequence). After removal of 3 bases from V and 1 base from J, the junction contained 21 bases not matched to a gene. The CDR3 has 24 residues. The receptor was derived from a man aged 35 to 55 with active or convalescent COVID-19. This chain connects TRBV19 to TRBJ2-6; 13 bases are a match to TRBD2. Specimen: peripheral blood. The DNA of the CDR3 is TGTGCCAGTAGTATCCGGCCACGACTAGCGGGAGGATACTTGAAGCATTCTGGGGCCAACGTCCTGACTTTC. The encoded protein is CASSIRPRLAGGYLKHSGANVLTF.